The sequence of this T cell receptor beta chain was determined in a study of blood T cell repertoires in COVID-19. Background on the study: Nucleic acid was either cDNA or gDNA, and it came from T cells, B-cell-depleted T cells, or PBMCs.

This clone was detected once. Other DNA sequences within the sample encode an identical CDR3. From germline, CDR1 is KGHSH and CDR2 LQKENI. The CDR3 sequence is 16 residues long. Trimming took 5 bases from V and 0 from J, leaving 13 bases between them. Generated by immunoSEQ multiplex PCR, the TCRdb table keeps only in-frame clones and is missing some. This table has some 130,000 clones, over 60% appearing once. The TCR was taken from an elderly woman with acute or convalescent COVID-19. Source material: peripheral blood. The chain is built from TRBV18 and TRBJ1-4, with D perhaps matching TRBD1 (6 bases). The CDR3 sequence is CASSLTGPATNEKLFF. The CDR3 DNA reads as TGTGCCAGCTCATTGACAGGCCCCGCAACTAATGAAAAACTGTTTTTT.